This TCR beta chain appears in the sequencing data of a study of OX40 agonist ivuxolimab in advanced cancers. Study context: The dose-escalation cohort was about 87% male, with a mean age of approximately 61 years, ranging about 20 to 85.

Blood was sampled at baseline, cycle 4 day 1, and cycle 7 day 1. The table came from immunoSEQ multiplex PCR; TCRdb's copy has only in-frame clones and leaves some out. The profile covers some 50,000 clones, with 85% to 90% appearing a single time and approximately 1.7% taken by the ten largest. Notes on this clone: Antigen specificity is unknown.

General study findings and limits: Among the nonresponders, some also had low normalized T-cell clonal expansion.

V lost 3 bases, J lost 1 base, and 7 bases lay in between. Germline V gene data show CDR1 as LNHDA and CDR2 as SQIVND (reference sequence). The CDR3 spans 13 residues. This clonotype was obtained from an adult with an advanced solid tumor such as melanoma, head and neck, liver or kidney cancer. The source was CD4+ or CD8+ T cells sorted from blood, collected in a trial of the OX40 agonist ivuxolimab. The chain employs TRBV19 and TRBJ2-7; D is undetermined. CDR3 sequence: CASSIDGSYEQYF. As DNA, the CDR3 is TGTGCCAGTAGTATTGACGGATCCTACGAGCAGTACTTC. The entire variable domain, with the rest obtained from reference TRBV19 and TRBJ2-7, is as follows: DGGITQSPKYLFRKEGQNVTLSCEQNLNHDAMYWYRQDPGQGLRLIYYSQIVNDFQKGDIAEGYSVSREKKESFPLTVTSAQKNPTAFYLCASSIDGSYEQYFGPGTRLTVT.